These T cell receptor beta chains were read from a single sample in a study of CD8 T cells in ankylosing spondylitis. TCRdb passed the 5' RACE reads through MiXCR, listing each CDR3 protein once. The table records 700,000 to 850,000 distinct CDR3 sequences, roughly 12% of them present only once. The sequenced material came from blood, either unsorted or a sorted T cell fraction (not recorded which). The receptors derive from a male donor with ankylosing spondylitis. The CDR3 runs from the conserved cysteine through the conserved F or W. D genes are given only for firm matches. Size is stated for part of the rows, as once, few or many counts, or as a class when the clone is expanded.

>TRBJ2-7|-|TRBV4-2|-
TGTGCCAGCAGCCAAGTCACCTACGAGCAGTACTTC
CASSQVTYEQYF
>TRBJ2-1|-|TRBV7-9|-
TGTGCCAGCAGCTTAGAACTCGGTACCTACAATGAGCAGTTCTTC
CASSLELGTYNEQFF
>TRBJ1-2|-|TRBV15|-
TGTGCCACCAGCAGGGGACAACTGAACTATGGCTACACCTTC
CATSRGQLNYGYTF
>TRBJ1-4|many|TRBV7-8|TRBD1
TGTGCCAGCAGCTTAGATCGGGGACAGGGAAATGAAAAACTGTTTTTT
CASSLDRGQGNEKLFF
>TRBJ2-3|few|TRBV27|TRBD2
TGTGCCAGCAGCCCTAGCGGGAGGGGCCCTTATACGCAGTATTTT
CASSPSGRGPYTQYF
>TRBJ1-2|-|TRBV11-2|-
TGTGCCAGCAGCCTTAGGGGGGAGCCTAACTATGGCTACACCTTC
CASSLRGEPNYGYTF
>TRBJ1-2|-|TRBV20-1|TRBD1
TGCAGTGCCCCCCGGACAGGCCTATCGCATGGCTACACCTTC
CSAPRTGLSHGYTF
>TRBJ1-5|few|TRBV2|-
TGTGCCAGCAGTGAAAAGGGCACCCCGGCGCCCCAGCATTTT
CASSEKGTPAPQHF
>TRBJ2-5|few|TRBV20-1|-
TGCAGTGCTAGAGATGATCTAGGGGAGACCCAGTACTTC
CSARDDLGETQYF
>TRBJ2-1|few|TRBV11-2|TRBD2
TGTGCCAGCACCATCTGGGGGGGTAGCGGGACAAACAATGAGCAGTTCTTC
CASTIWGGSGTNNEQFF
>TRBJ2-3|-|TRBV20-1|TRBD2
TGCAGTGCTAGAGGCACTAGCGGGAGGGCCCAAGATACGCAGTATTTT
CSARGTSGRAQDTQYF
>TRBJ2-2|few|TRBV28|TRBD1
TGTGCCAGCAGTTTGCTCGTTGGGACAGCGAACACCGGGGAGCTGTTTTTT
CASSLLVGTANTGELFF
>TRBJ1-6|many|TRBV4-3|-
TGCGCCAGCAGCCAAGAGGTGGCGGGGAGGGATTCACCCCTCCACTTT
CASSQEVAGRDSPLHF
>TRBJ1-6|-|TRBV12-3/TRBV12-4|-
TGTGCCAGCACATGGAGCTCCTATAATTCACCCCTCCACTTT
CASTWSSYNSPLHF
>TRBJ1-1|-|TRBV5-1|-
TGCGCCAGCAGCATCAGCGGGATGAACACTGAAGCTTTCTTT
CASSISGMNTEAFF
>TRBJ2-1|-|TRBV6-5|TRBD2
TGTGCCAGCAGTTCCCCGGGACTAGCATCGGATGAGCAGTTCTTC
CASSSPGLASDEQFF
>TRBJ2-3|many|TRBV29-1|TRBD2
TGCAGCGCCCGACGACTAGCGGACTCCACAGATACGCAGTATTTT
CSARRLADSTDTQYF
>TRBJ1-1|many|TRBV20-1|-
TGCAGTGTTAGGTACGGGGGGAGGACTGAAGCTTTCTTT
CSVRYGGRTEAFF
>TRBJ1-1|few|TRBV5-6|-
TGTGCCAGCAGCTTGCGGTGGACCCAGGGGTCTGAAGCTTTCTTT
CASSLRWTQGSEAFF
>TRBJ2-7|many|TRBV20-1|-
TGCAGCTCTAAACAGGGCCCGGGGGAGCAGTACTTC
CSSKQGPGEQYF
>TRBJ2-2|-|TRBV24-1|TRBD1
TGTGCCACCAGTGGACAGGGTAGCGGGGAGCTGTTTTTT
CATSGQGSGELFF
>TRBJ1-3|-|TRBV24-1|-
TGTGCCACCAGTGATTTGCTTGGAAACACCATATATTTT
CATSDLLGNTIYF
>TRBJ2-7|few|TRBV7-9|-
TGTGCCAGCAGCTCCTTCGGCTACGAGCAGTACTTC
CASSSFGYEQYF
>TRBJ2-7|-|TRBV7-2|TRBD1
TGTGCCAGCAGCTTATCCCGGGACAGTATCGACGAGCAGTACTTC
CASSLSRDSIDEQYF
>TRBJ1-3|few|TRBV4-2|TRBD1
TGTGCCAGCAGCCAAGAACAGGGGTCTGGAAACACCATATATTTT
CASSQEQGSGNTIYF
>TRBJ2-7|many|TRBV10-3|TRBD1
TGTGCCATCAGCCGACAGGGGATCTCCTACGAGCAGTACTTC
CAISRQGISYEQYF
>TRBJ1-2|many|TRBV6-2/TRBV6-3|-
TGTGCCAGCAGTTATAAAAGGGTGGATGGCTACACCTTC
CASSYKRVDGYTF
>TRBJ2-3|-|TRBV25-1|TRBD2
TGTGCCAGCAGTACAACTAGCGGGATCCACACAGATACGCAGTATTTT
CASSTTSGIHTDTQYF
>TRBJ2-5|-|TRBV29-1|TRBD2
TGCAGCGCTACCAAGACTAGCGGGGTTGGAGAGACCCAGTACTTC
CSATKTSGVGETQYF
>TRBJ1-1|few|TRBV29-1|TRBD1
TGCAGCGTCGGGACAGGGCGGGACACTGAAGCTTTCTTT
CSVGTGRDTEAFF
>TRBJ2-6|-|TRBV5-1|TRBD1
TGCGCCAGCAGTCCAGCATGGGACAGGGGGCACGCTGGGGCCAACGTCCTGACTTTC
CASSPAWDRGHAGANVLTF
>TRBJ1-5|few|TRBV7-2|TRBD1
TGTGCCAGCAGCTATTCGGGCTCGGAAGGGACAGGGGGCCTCGTTAGCAATCAGCCCCAGCATTTT
CASSYSGSEGTGGLVSNQPQHF
>TRBJ2-2|few|TRBV5-1|-
TGCGCCAGCAGCTGGAGCCGGCCCTCGTACGGGGAGCTGTTTTTT
CASSWSRPSYGELFF
>TRBJ1-1|few|TRBV28|TRBD1
TGTGCCAGCAGTCCGGTGGGCACAGGGGCAAGGAACACTGAAGCTTTCTTT
CASSPVGTGARNTEAFF
>TRBJ1-2|few|TRBV5-1|TRBD1
TGCGCCAGCAGCCTAACAGGGGCGGATGGCTACACCTTC
CASSLTGADGYTF
>TRBJ1-6|-|TRBV7-2|-
TGTGCCAGCAGCTCCAGGGGAACGACACCCCTCCACTTT
CASSSRGTTPLHF
>TRBJ2-3|few|TRBV7-9|-
TGTGCCAGCAGCTCCTGGTCCACAGATACGCAGTATTTT
CASSSWSTDTQYF
>TRBJ2-2|few|TRBV6-1|TRBD1
TGTGCCAGTGGTTTAGACAGGGCTAACACCGGGGAGCTGTTTTTT
CASGLDRANTGELFF
>TRBJ2-1|-|TRBV11-3|TRBD2
TGTGCCAGCAGCCCTCGGACTAGCGGCAATGAGCAGTTCTTC
CASSPRTSGNEQFF
>TRBJ2-1|-|TRBV11-2|TRBD2
TGTGCCAGCAGCGGACTAGCGGGGGGTACCTACAATGAGCAGTTCTTC
CASSGLAGGTYNEQFF
>TRBJ1-3|-|TRBV29-1|-
TGCAGCGTTATTGGACAGCCGGGAAACACCATATATTTT
CSVIGQPGNTIYF
>TRBJ1-2|-|TRBV7-9|TRBD1
TGTGCCAGCAGCTTATGGGACAGGGGTGGCTACACCTTC
CASSLWDRGGYTF
>TRBJ2-5|few|TRBV12-3/TRBV12-4|-
TGTGCCAGCAGTTTTAGCCTAGAGCCACAAGAGACCCAGTACTTC
CASSFSLEPQETQYF
>TRBJ1-6|few|TRBV7-2|-
TGTGCCAGCAGCCGCCTGGGGGGGACGGTGGAGGCCCTCCACTTT
CASSRLGGTVEALHF
>TRBJ2-3|many|TRBV20-1|-
TGCAGTGCTAGTTGGGGGGCTGATACGCAGTATTTT
CSASWGADTQYF
>TRBJ2-3|few|TRBV7-9|-
TGTGCCAGCAGCTTATCCCTAGGGAGGAGTGACACAGATACGCAGTATTTT
CASSLSLGRSDTDTQYF
>TRBJ1-2|few|TRBV10-3|-
TGTGCCATCAGTGAGGAAACAGGGAACTACTATGGCTACACCTTC
CAISEETGNYYGYTF
>TRBJ2-7|-|TRBV9|-
TGTGCCAGCAGCCCAACCGGGACACCCTCCTACGAGCAGTACTTC
CASSPTGTPSYEQYF
>TRBJ2-1|-|TRBV7-9|TRBD2
TGTGCCAGCAGCCTCCCTAAACGGGGCGGGAGATACAATGAGCAGTTCTTC
CASSLPKRGGRYNEQFF